This TCR beta chain was obtained from a study of neoadjuvant nivolumab and ipilimumab in lung cancer. Trimming removed 6 bases from V and 7 bases from J; junction bases left unmatched: 5. The CDR3 consists of 13 residues. Germline CDR1 MNHNS, CDR2 SASEGT. This table comes from immunoSEQ multiplex PCR, and its TCRdb copy is limited to in-frame clones, with some not included. The data hold 40,000 or so clones, with 89% observed a single time. This sample comprised peripheral blood, obtained before neoadjuvant nivolumab, alone or with ipilimumab. This chain uses TRBV6-1 with TRBJ1-5, with TRBD1 matching 8 bases. The TCR sequence derives from an adult with non-small cell lung cancer. In nucleotides, the CDR3 is TGTGCCAGCAGCCGGACAGGGAGGCAGCCCCAGCATTTT. Protein: CASSRTGRQPQHF.